Sequencing of this T cell receptor beta chain was carried out in a study of metastatic and nonmetastatic thyroid tumors. The germline CDR1 and CDR2 sequences are SGDLS and YYNGEE. Deletions cut 0 bases from V and 5 bases from J, with 18 bases between. The CDR3 runs to 16 residues. Original methodology: For papillary thyroid cancer, a distant-metastasis classifier was constructed from CDR3 differences observed across clinicopathological groups. TCRdb reassembled clones from the PCR reads with MiXCR. These V and J calls rely on TCRdb rather than the paper's analysis. The data show approximately 82,000 clones, 12% seen once. None of the patients had undergone any treatment ahead of thyroid surgery. Study-wide points: Malignant thyroid tumors reportedly exceeded benign nodules significantly in TCR beta diversity, with the difference appearing in blood and tumor.

This clone has at least ten counts. Its antigen remains unidentified. The receptor comes from a female donor with papillary thyroid cancer or a benign thyroid nodule (not recorded which). Some clones in this sample may be carry-over from other donors' samples. The rearrangement links TRBV9 to TRBJ2-7; D may be TRBD2 (7 bases). The sample was tumor tissue. CDR3 sequence reads: CASSVGRGGGIDEQYF. CDR3 nucleotides: TGTGCCAGCAGCGTAGGAAGGGGGGGAGGGATCGACGAGCAGTACTTC.